This entry is about one TCR beta chain. The data stem from a study of technical replicates of blood from several donors. V was shortened by 0 bases and J by 4 bases, with 10 bases between the two germline ends. The CDR3 contains 15 residues. The germline gives CDR1 SGHDT, CDR2 YYEEEE. The assay was immunoSEQ multiplex PCR, and TCRdb's table has in-frame clones only and misses some. The sample contains tens of thousands of clones, around 87% of which appear only once. This sequence was found in a human donor in good health. Some clones in this sample may be carry-over from other donors' samples. What was sequenced was PBMCs. The J gene is TRBJ1-4, the V gene TRBV5-6; D gene ambiguous. This CDR3 reads CASSLEAALNEKLFF. The CDR3 DNA sequence: TGTGCCAGCAGCTTGGAGGCGGCACTTAATGAAAAACTGTTTTTT.